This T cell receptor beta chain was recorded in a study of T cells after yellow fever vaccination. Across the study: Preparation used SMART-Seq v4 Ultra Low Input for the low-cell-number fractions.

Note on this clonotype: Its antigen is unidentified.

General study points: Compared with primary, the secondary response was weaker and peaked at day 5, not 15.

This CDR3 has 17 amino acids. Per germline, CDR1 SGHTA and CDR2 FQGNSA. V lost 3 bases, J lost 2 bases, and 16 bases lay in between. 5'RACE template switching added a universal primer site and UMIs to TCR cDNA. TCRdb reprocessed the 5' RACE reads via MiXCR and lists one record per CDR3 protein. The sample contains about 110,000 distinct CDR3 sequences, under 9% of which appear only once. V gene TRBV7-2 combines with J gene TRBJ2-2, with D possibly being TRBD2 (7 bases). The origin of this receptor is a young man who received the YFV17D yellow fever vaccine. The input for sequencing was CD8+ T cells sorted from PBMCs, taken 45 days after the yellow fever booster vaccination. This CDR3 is CASSFSGVQGNTGELFF. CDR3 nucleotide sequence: TGTGCCAGCAGCTTCAGCGGGGTACAGGGAAACACCGGGGAGCTGTTTTTT.